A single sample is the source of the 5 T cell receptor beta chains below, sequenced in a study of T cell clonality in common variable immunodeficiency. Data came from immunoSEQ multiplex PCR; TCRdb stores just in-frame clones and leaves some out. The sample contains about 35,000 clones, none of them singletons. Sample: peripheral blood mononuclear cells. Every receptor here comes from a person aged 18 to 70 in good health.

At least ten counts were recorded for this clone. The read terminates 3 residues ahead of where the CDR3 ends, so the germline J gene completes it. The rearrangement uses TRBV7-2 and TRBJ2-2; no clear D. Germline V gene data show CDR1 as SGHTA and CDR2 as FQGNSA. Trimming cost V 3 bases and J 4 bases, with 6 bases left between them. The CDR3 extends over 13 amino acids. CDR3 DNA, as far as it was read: TGTGCCAGCAGCTTTGAGGCCACCGGGGAG. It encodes CASSFEATGE. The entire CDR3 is CASSFEATGELFF.

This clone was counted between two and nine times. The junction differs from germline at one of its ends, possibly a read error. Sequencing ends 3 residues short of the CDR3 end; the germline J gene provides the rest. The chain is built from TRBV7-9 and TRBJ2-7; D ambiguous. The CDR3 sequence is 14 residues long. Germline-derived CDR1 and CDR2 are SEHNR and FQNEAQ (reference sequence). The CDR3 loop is CSSSLTTSSYEQYF. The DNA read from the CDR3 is TGTTCCAGCAGCTTAACCACAAGCTCCTACGAG.

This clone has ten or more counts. Partial CDR3 DNA: TGCGCCAGCAGTCGGGACAGCCAAGAGACC. It yields the protein CASSRDSQET. The full CDR3 protein reads CASSRDSQETQYF. The chain recombines TRBV5-1 with TRBJ2-5, with 7 bases lining up with TRBD1. The missing CDR3 end, 3 residues past where the read stops, is filled in from the germline J gene. The CDR3 covers 13 residues. Trimming removed 5 bases from V and 1 base from J; junction bases left unmatched: 2. Germline V gene data show CDR1 as SGHRS and CDR2 as YFSETQ.

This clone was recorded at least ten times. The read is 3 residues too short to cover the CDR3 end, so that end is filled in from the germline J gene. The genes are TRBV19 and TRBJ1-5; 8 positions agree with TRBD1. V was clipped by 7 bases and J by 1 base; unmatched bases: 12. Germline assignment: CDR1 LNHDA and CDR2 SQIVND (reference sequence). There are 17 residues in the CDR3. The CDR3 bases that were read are TGTGCCAGTATGCTGTTACAGGGGGGGTCGAGCAATCAGCCC. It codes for CASMLLQGGSSNQP. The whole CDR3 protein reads CASMLLQGGSSNQPQHF.

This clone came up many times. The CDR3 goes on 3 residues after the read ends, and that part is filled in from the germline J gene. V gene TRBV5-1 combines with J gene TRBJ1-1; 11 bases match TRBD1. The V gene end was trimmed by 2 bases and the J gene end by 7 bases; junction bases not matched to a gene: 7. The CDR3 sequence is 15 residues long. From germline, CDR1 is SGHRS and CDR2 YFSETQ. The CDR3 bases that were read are TGCGCCAGCAGCTTTTCCCCGGGACAGGGGGTTGAA. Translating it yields CASSFSPGQGVE. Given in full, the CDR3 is CASSFSPGQGVEAFF.